This TCR beta chain was retrieved from a study of Ad26.COV2.S vaccination and SARS-CoV-2 variants. The data were produced by immunoSEQ multiplex PCR, yet TCRdb's version contains in-frame clones alone and is incomplete. The sample has about 180,000 clones, around 90% seen once. For this clone: Its antigen is unknown.

Whole-study results and caveats: Breadth and depth estimates from TCRs may understate total T cell responses.

CDR1 is PRHDT, CDR2 FYEKMQ, per germline (reference sequence). The CDR3 length is 14 residues. Losses at the gene ends were 3 bases for V and 9 bases for J; bases not matched to a gene: 7. This specimen was peripheral blood, taken after recovery from COVID-19. The source of this sequence is a human donor who had recovered from COVID-19. This sequence joins TRBV13 and TRBJ2-5, with 10 nucleotides matching TRBD2. The CDR3 bases are TGTGCCAGCAGCTTGGTCGGTAGCGGGGGGCCCCAGTACTTC. Protein product: CASSLVGSGGPQYF.